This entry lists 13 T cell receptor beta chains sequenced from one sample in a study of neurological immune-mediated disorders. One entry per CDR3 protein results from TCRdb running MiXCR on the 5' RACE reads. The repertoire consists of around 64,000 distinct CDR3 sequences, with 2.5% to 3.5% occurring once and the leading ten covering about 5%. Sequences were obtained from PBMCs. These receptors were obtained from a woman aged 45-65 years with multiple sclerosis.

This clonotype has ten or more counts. The CDR3 coding sequence is TGCAGTGCTAAGGACAGGGCGAACTACCTTGAAGCTTTCTTT. Translation gives CSAKDRANYLEAFF. The chain couples TRBV20-1 to TRBJ1-1; 8 positions match TRBD1. Germline loops: CDR1 DFQATT, CDR2 SNEGSKA (reference sequence). J was trimmed by 7 bases and V by 4 bases; bases with no gene match: 11. The CDR3 covers 14 residues.

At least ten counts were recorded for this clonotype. The CDR3 DNA sequence: TGTGCCAGCTCACCGGGACTAGGGGGGGACAATGAGCAGTTCTTC. Amino acids: CASSPGLGGDNEQFF. This rearrangement joins TRBV18 to TRBJ2-1; the match to TRBD2 covers 8 bases. CDR1 and CDR2 (germline): KGHSH, LQKENI. After removal of 3 bases from V and 5 bases from J, the junction contained 6 bases not matched to a gene. CDR3 length: 15 residues.

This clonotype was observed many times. The CDR3 sequence is CSARRGIATLAKNIQYF. CDR3 bases: TGCAGTGCTCGTCGGGGCATCGCAACCCTAGCCAAAAACATTCAGTACTTC. J is TRBJ2-4 and V is TRBV20-1; D possibly matches TRBD1 or TRBD2 (5 bases each). V was clipped by 5 bases and J by 0 bases, with 20 bases between them. Germline-derived CDR1 and CDR2 are DFQATT and SNEGSKA (reference sequence). There are 17 residues in the CDR3.

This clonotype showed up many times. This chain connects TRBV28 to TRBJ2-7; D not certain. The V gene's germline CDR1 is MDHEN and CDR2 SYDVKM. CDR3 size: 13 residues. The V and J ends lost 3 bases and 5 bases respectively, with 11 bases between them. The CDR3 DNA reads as TGTGCCAGCAGTTTTCAGGCGGTGGACGAGCAGTACTTC. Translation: CASSFQAVDEQYF.

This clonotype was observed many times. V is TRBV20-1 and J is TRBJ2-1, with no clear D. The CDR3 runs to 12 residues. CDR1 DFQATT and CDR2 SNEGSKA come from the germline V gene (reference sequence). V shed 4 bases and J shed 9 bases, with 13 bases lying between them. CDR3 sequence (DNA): TGCAGTGCTATAGGCGGATCGGCTGAGCAGTTCTTC. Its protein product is CSAIGGSAEQFF.

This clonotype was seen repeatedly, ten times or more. The CDR3 nucleotides are TGTGCCAGCAGCTTGGGGGCCGGGTTGGGCGGCTACACCTTC. Translating it yields CASSLGAGLGGYTF. V and J are TRBV5-6 and TRBJ1-2; no clear D. This CDR3 has 14 amino acids. Germline loops: CDR1 SGHDT, CDR2 YYEEEE. V lost 0 bases to trimming and J lost 8 bases, with 14 bases between them.

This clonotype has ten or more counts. The CDR3 region has the DNA TGCGCCAGCAGCTTGGCAGCCCACAACCAGATGGGGACCGGTGAAAAACTGTTTTTT. Amino acid sequence: CASSLAAHNQMGTGEKLFF. The chain links TRBV5-1 to TRBJ1-4; possible D gene TRBD1, 5 bases. This CDR3 is 19 amino acids long. V lost 0 bases to trimming and J lost 7 bases, with 25 bases between them. CDR1 is SGHRS, CDR2 YFSETQ, per germline.

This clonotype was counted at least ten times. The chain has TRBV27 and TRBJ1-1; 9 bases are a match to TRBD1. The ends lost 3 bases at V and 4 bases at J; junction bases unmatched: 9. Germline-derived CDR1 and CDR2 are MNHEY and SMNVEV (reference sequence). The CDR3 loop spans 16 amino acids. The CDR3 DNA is TGTGCCAGCAGTTTTACAGGGGGCGCCGGGGGCACTGAAGCTTTCTTT. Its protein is CASSFTGGAGGTEAFF.

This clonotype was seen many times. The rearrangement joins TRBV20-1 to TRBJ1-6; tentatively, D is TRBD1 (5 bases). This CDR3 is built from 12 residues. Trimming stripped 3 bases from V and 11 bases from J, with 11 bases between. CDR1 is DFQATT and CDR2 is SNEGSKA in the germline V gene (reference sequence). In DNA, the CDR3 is TGCAGTGCTAGGGCGGGGGTAGCACCCCTCCACTTT. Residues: CSARAGVAPLHF.

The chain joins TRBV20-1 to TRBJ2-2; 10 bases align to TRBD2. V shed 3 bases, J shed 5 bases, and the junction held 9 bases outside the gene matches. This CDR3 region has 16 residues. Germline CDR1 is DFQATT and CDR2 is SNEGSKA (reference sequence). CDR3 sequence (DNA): TGCAGTGCTAGGGACCATAGCGGGGGGAGAACCGGGGAGCTGTTTTTT. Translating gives CSARDHSGGRTGELFF.

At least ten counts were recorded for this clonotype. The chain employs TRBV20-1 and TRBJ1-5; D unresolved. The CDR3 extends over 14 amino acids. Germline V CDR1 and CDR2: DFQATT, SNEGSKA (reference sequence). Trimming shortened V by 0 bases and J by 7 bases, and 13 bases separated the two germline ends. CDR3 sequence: CSARDRASGQPQHF. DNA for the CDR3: TGCAGTGCTAGAGATAGGGCCTCGGGACAGCCCCAGCATTTT.

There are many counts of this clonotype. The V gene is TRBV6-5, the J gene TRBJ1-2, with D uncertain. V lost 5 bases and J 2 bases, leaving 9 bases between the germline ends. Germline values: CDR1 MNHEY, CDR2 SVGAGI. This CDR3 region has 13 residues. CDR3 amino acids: CASSLEGNYGYTF. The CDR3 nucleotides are TGTGCCAGCAGTCTGGAGGGAAACTATGGCTACACCTTC.

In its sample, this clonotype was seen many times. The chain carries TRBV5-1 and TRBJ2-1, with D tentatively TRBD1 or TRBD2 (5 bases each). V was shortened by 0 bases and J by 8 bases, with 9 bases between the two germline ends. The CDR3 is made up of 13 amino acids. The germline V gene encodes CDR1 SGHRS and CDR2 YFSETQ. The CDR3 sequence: CASSLDGADEQFF. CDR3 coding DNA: TGCGCCAGCAGCTTGGACGGGGCAGATGAGCAGTTCTTC. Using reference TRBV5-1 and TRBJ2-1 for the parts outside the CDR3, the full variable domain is KAGVTQTPRYLIKTRGQQVTLSCSPISGHRSVSWYQQTPGQGLQFLFEYFSETQRNKGNFPGRFSGRQFSNSRSEMNVSTLELGDSALYLCASSLDGADEQFFGPGTRLTVL.